Listed below are T cell receptor beta chains from one sample, sequenced in a study of Ad26.COV2.S vaccination and SARS-CoV-2 variants. Sequencing used immunoSEQ multiplex PCR; TCRdb keeps in-frame clones, though not all of them. This table has more than 400,000 clones, about 90% appearing once. This material consisted of peripheral blood, taken in a trial of Ad26.COV2.S vaccine versus placebo. Every receptor here comes from a person between 18 and 59 years old who received the Ad26.COV2.S COVID-19 vaccine or a placebo. Each CDR3 is given with its conserved first and last residue. The D gene is left open where the match is weak. A row's size may be missing; if present it is once, few, many or a size class.

d_call clone_size j_call v_call cdr3_aa cdr3_nt
. . TRBJ2-3 TRBV28 CASSLQSTDTQYF TGTGCCAGCAGTTTACAGAGCACAGATACGCAGTATTTT
TRBD1 . TRBJ1-3 TRBV5-1 CASSPGTDLSGNTIYF TGCGCCAGCAGCCCAGGGACAGACCTCTCTGGAAACACCATATATTTT
. . TRBJ1-1 TRBV2 CASSGVNRNTEAFF TGTGCCAGCAGTGGAGTAAACAGGAACACTGAAGCTTTCTTT
. . TRBJ2-6 TRBV5-6 CASSSDYSGANVLTF TGTGCCAGCAGCTCAGACTACTCTGGGGCCAACGTCCTGACTTTC
. once TRBJ2-3 TRBV14 CASSRMFLLNREAADTQYF TGTGCCAGCAGTCGCATGTTCCTTCTAAACAGGGAAGCAGCAGATACGCAGTATTTT
. . TRBJ2-3 TRBV5-6 CASSLVAGPWGADTQYF TGTGCCAGCAGCTTGGTCGCGGGCCCGTGGGGCGCAGATACGCAGTATTTT
TRBD2 few TRBJ2-2 TRBV5-1 CASSHSGKDTGELFF TGCGCCAGCAGCCATAGCGGGAAGGACACCGGGGAGCTGTTTTTT
. . TRBJ1-1 TRBV7-2 CASSLVVRGTEAFF TGTGCCAGCAGCTTAGTTGTAAGGGGCACTGAAGCTTTCTTT
TRBD2 . TRBJ2-3 TRBV4-2 CASSQQGSAGVDTQYF TGTGCCAGCAGCCAGCAGGGGTCAGCGGGGGTAGATACGCAGTATTTT
TRBD1 few TRBJ2-7 TRBV5-3 CARRLQGARPYEQYF TGTGCCAGAAGATTACAGGGGGCGCGCCCCTACGAGCAGTACTTC
. . TRBJ2-5 TRBV9 CASSVGTGRGQETQYF TGTGCCAGCAGCGTAGGAACAGGGCGGGGGCAAGAGACCCAGTACTTC
. few TRBJ2-7 TRBV3-1/TRBV3-2 CATHGPNYEQYF TGTGCCACCCACGGGCCTAACTACGAGCAGTACTTC
. . TRBJ2-2 TRBV15 CATSRDLALNTGELFF TGTGCCACCAGCAGAGATCTAGCTTTAAACACCGGGGAGCTGTTTTTT
TRBD1 . TRBJ2-5 TRBV7-9 CASSISGGTGGMETQYF TGTGCCAGCAGCATTTCCGGCGGGACAGGGGGCATGGAGACCCAGTACTTC
TRBD1 few TRBJ1-3 TRBV18 CASSPLQTGYNTIYF TGTGCCAGCTCACCACTTCAGACAGGGTACAACACCATATATTTT
. . TRBJ1-5 TRBV27 CASSSGRFNQPQHF TGTGCCAGCAGTTCTGGCAGGTTCAATCAGCCCCAGCATTTT
. . TRBJ1-4 TRBV28 CASSNRATNEKLFF TGTGCCAGCAGTAACAGGGCCACTAATGAAAAACTGTTTTTT
. . TRBJ1-1 TRBV11-2 CASSLWGPGTEAFF TGTGCCAGCAGCTTATGGGGGCCGGGCACTGAAGCTTTCTTT
. . TRBJ2-4 TRBV9 CASSARGLAKNIQYF TGTGCCAGCAGCGCCAGAGGACTAGCCAAAAACATTCAGTACTTC
. . TRBJ1-2 TRBV5-1 CASSLAGGHGYTF TGCGCCAGCAGCCTTGCTGGGGGCCATGGCTACACCTTC
TRBD1 . TRBJ1-1 TRBV2 CASSKQTGGTEAFF TGTGCCAGCAGTAAACAGACAGGGGGTACTGAAGCTTTCTTT
TRBD1 . TRBJ1-3 TRBV5-1 CASSADRAGNTIYF TGCGCCAGCAGCGCCGACAGGGCTGGAAACACCATATATTTT
. once TRBJ1-1 TRBV20-1 CSASWQSNTEAFF TGCAGTGCTAGTTGGCAGTCGAACACTGAAGCTTTCTTT
TRBD1 . TRBJ2-7 TRBV6-2/TRBV6-3 CASSRTGRYEQYF TGTGCCAGCAGCCGGACAGGGCGGTACGAGCAGTACTTC
TRBD1 . TRBJ1-2 TRBV24-1 CATSDETTGGDTYGYTF TGTGCCACCAGTGATGAAACGACAGGGGGTGATACCTATGGCTACACCTTC
. once TRBJ1-1 TRBV7-2 CASSPGTPNTEAFF TGTGCCAGCAGCCCCGGGACGCCGAACACTGAAGCTTTCTTT
. . TRBJ1-4 TRBV19 CATKNREGFDEKLFF TGTGCCACTAAGAACCGCGAGGGCTTCGATGAAAAACTGTTTTTT
. . TRBJ2-1 TRBV30 CAWAGEVPYLRNEQFF TGTGCCTGGGCCGGCGAGGTCCCCTATTTACGCAATGAGCAGTTCTTC
TRBD1 . TRBJ1-5 TRBV5-6 CASSLQGVGNQPQHF TGTGCCAGCAGCCTACAGGGGGTGGGCAATCAGCCCCAGCATTTT
. . TRBJ1-5 TRBV14 CASSQDSGQGDSNQPQHF TGTGCCAGCAGCCAAGATTCGGGACAAGGGGATTCGAATCAGCCCCAGCATTTT
. . TRBJ1-2 TRBV28 CASSRTGNYGYTF TGTGCCAGCAGCCGCACAGGGAACTATGGCTACACCTTC
TRBD2 . TRBJ2-3 TRBV28 CASNPQGLGSGYGTDTQYF TGTGCCAGCAATCCTCAGGGACTAGGGAGTGGGTACGGCACAGATACGCAGTATTTT
TRBD1 . TRBJ1-1 TRBV15 CATSSGDRRKTEAFF TGTGCCACCAGCAGTGGGGACAGGAGGAAGACTGAAGCTTTCTTT
. . TRBJ2-2 TRBV7-2 CASTPIGTGELFF TGTGCCAGCACCCCGATTGGCACCGGGGAGCTGTTTTTT
TRBD1 . TRBJ2-3 TRBV11-2 CASSLDGQGSDTQYF TGTGCCAGCAGCTTGGACGGACAGGGGTCAGATACGCAGTATTTT
. . TRBJ2-7 TRBV27 CASSPPWGEQYF TGTGCCAGCAGTCCCCCCTGGGGCGAGCAGTACTTC